Reported below is one T cell receptor beta chain. This clone occurred a few times. It lacks a known antigen. No qualities accompany the bases; no much larger clone lies one base away. These data are taken from a study of blood T cell repertoires in COVID-19 (TCRdb year 2020). Regarding the research as a whole: Samples covering the acute and convalescent phases of COVID-19 were provided by collaborators in the United States, Italy and Spain. The material from the prospective study consisted of cDNA or gDNA derived from T cells, B-cell-depleted T cells, or PBMCs. Subjects who had been exposed to COVID-19, were actively infected with it, or had recovered from it provided the deeply sampled blood TCRbeta repertoires that made up the dataset. The repertoires were made available in a free public database intended to serve as a resource for research on the immune response to SARS-CoV-2. The samples were drawn from two sources: the first 160 participants of the ongoing ImmuneRACE study, and over 950 subjects contributed by 6 global collaborators. Sample metadata almost always included a de-identified subject ID, COVID-19 status, age in years and sex. Where available, HLA class I and class II types were obtained from metadata supplied by the sample provider rather than from assay-based typing.

The investigation overall reported the following: The quantity of clinical and demographic metadata differed by source and by participant and was supplied without curation.

Each collaborating institution followed its own protocols to collect whole blood in K2EDTA tubes. For TCRbeta analysis, collaborators shipped samples in one of three forms: frozen whole blood, isolated PBMCs, or DNA extracted from either of those sample types. TCRbeta CDR3 regions were amplified from genomic DNA by means of the immunoSEQ Assay, a bias-controlled multiplex PCR. On the authors' methods: The number of nucleated cells in each sample was estimated from the amplification of reference gene primers within the assay. To quantify the absolute abundance of each unique TCRbeta CDR3 rearrangement, sequence reads were collapsed and filtered. For each sample, productive Simpson clonality was calculated as the square root of Simpson's diversity index over productive rearrangements. This immuneACCESS table, as held by TCRdb, lists in-frame sequences with V and J called but not all clones. Of the missing ones, under half trace to an unresolved V gene in checked studies; the others have no known cause. That table gives V, J and clone size, and the DNA gave D and trimming. Counted in this sample were under 150,000 clones; about four fifths of them appeared once. 3% to 4.5% of the sample belongs to the ten largest clones.

The CDR3 spans 13 residues, from the cysteine through the phenylalanine. CDR3 DNA is the only sequence kept; it has 39 bases, read in frame from the first base. Sequences MNHEY (CDR1) and SVGAGI (CDR2) are obtained from the germline V gene. Germline trimming amounts to 4 bases on V and 11 bases on J, with 6 as the count of junction bases outside the gene matches. The material sequenced was peripheral blood. The sequence is built from TRBV6-5 and TRBJ1-1, and TRBD1 matches 11 of the central bases. The TCR comes from an elderly woman with acute or convalescent COVID-19. The CDR3 here reads CASSSGQGVSAFF. The base sequence is TGTGCCAGCAGTTCGGGACAGGGGGTTTCGGCTTTCTTT.